The 14 T cell receptor beta chains below come from one sample, sequenced in a study of OX40 agonist ivuxolimab in advanced cancers. TCRdb's copy holds only in-frame clones and misses some; the assay was immunoSEQ multiplex PCR. The table has 73,000 or so clones, 86% seen once. Sequenced here: CD4+ or CD8+ T cells sorted from blood, sampled in a trial of the OX40 agonist ivuxolimab. The receptors originated from an adult with an advanced solid tumor such as melanoma, head and neck, liver or kidney cancer.

The rearrangement uses TRBV6-4 and TRBJ2-3, with 13 nucleotides matching TRBD2. The CDR3 is made up of 14 amino acids. The junction had 0 bases not matched to a gene; V was cut back by 8 bases and J by 1 base. Per the germline V gene, CDR1 is MRHNA and CDR2 is SNTAGT. DNA for the CDR3: TGTGCCAGCGGGACTAGCGGGGGCACAGATACGCAGTATTTT. Residues: CASGTSGGTDTQYF.

The rearrangement links TRBV6-6 to TRBJ2-3, with 7 bases identical to TRBD2. The CDR3 totals 16 residues. From germline, CDR1 is MNHNY and CDR2 SVGAGI (reference sequence). With V trimmed by 6 bases and J by 2 bases, 11 bases remained unmatched. CDR3 DNA: TGTGCCAGCAGGCCTAACATGGGGGGGGACACAGATACGCAGTATTTT. Its translation: CASRPNMGGDTDTQYF.

The chain employs TRBV29-1 and TRBJ2-7, with a tentative D call TRBD1 (5 bases). Germline loops: CDR1 SQVTM, CDR2 ANQGSEA. The CDR3 is 13 residues long. V was clipped by 7 bases and J by 2 bases, with 15 bases between them. The CDR3 DNA follows: TGCAGCGCGTCCCCTGACAGCGCCTACGAGCAGTACTTC. Translated: CSASPDSAYEQYF.

The rearrangement uses TRBV18 and TRBJ2-7, with 7 bases identical to TRBD1. V shed 2 bases and J 4 bases; nucleotides not matched to a gene: 5. Germline values: CDR1 KGHSH, CDR2 LQKENI. This CDR3 contains 14 residues. The CDR3, as DNA: TGTGCCAGCTCACCAAGGGACAGCGATTACGAGCAGTACTTC. Amino acids: CASSPRDSDYEQYF.

This chain links TRBV19 with TRBJ2-1; perhaps TRBD2 as D (6 bases). Germline CDR1 and CDR2: LNHDA and SQIVND (reference sequence). The CDR3 consists of 15 residues. Trimming cost V 4 bases and J 7 bases, with 17 bases left between them. The CDR3 DNA is TGTGCCAGTAGTACCGCCACCGGGACTTCGAATGAGCAGTTCTTC. It specifies CASSTATGTSNEQFF. Full variable domain (outside the CDR3, taken from reference TRBV19 and TRBJ2-1): DGGITQSPKYLFRKEGQNVTLSCEQNLNHDAMYWYRQDPGQGLRLIYYSQIVNDFQKGDIAEGYSVSREKKESFPLTVTSAQKNPTAFYLCASSTATGTSNEQFFGPGTRLTVL.

J is TRBJ2-1 and V is TRBV19; D possibly corresponds to TRBD1 (6 bases). Germline loops: CDR1 LNHDA, CDR2 SQIVND (reference sequence). This CDR3 comprises 16 residues. V shed 3 bases and J shed 1 base, with 13 bases lying between them. The CDR3 bases are TGTGCCAGTAGTATTTCCGGGACATTATCCTACAATGAGCAGTTCTTC. It encodes CASSISGTLSYNEQFF.

This clone was counted a few times. This chain uses TRBV11-2 with TRBJ1-5, with D unresolved. The germline CDR1 and CDR2 sequences are SGHAT and FQNNGV. Deletions cut 5 bases from V and 11 bases from J, with 10 bases between. The CDR3 extends over 11 amino acids. The CDR3 DNA reads TGTGCCAGCAGCATGGGCTCGTCCCAGCATTTT. It translates to CASSMGSSQHF.

The chain joins TRBV28 to TRBJ2-5; 8 nucleotides line up with TRBD1. The junction had 4 bases not matched to a gene; V was cut back by 11 bases and J by 2 bases. CDR1 is MDHEN, CDR2 SYDVKM, per germline. The CDR3 runs 12 residues. In DNA form, the CDR3 reads TGTGCCGTACAGGGGGTTCAAGAGACCCAGTACTTC. This codes for CAVQGVQETQYF. The full variable domain, with the rest looked up from reference TRBV28 and TRBJ2-5, is DVKVTQSSRYLVKRTGEKVFLECVQDMDHENMFWYRQDPGLGLRLIYFSYDVKMKEKGDIPEGYSVSREKKERFSLILESASTNQTSMYLCAVQGVQETQYFGPGTRLLVL.

The chain links TRBV5-1 to TRBJ2-7, with D perhaps TRBD2 (6 bases). CDR1 and CDR2 (germline): SGHRS, YFSETQ. There are 15 residues in the CDR3. With 0 bases removed from V and 2 bases from J, the gap between germline ends came to 12 bases. The CDR3 sequence is CASSLAEDYTYEQYF. The DNA for the CDR3 is TGCGCCAGCAGCTTGGCCGAGGACTACACCTACGAGCAGTACTTC.

This clone has only a few counts. The chain combines TRBV7-9 with TRBJ1-1; D gene ambiguous. Looked up from germline, CDR1 is SEHNR and CDR2 is FQNEAQ (reference sequence). This CDR3 has 14 amino acids. Deletions cut 1 base from V and 5 bases from J, with 11 bases between. CDR3 protein: CASSLEHPGTEAFF. CDR3 bases: TGTGCCAGCAGCTTAGAGCACCCCGGGACTGAAGCTTTCTTT.

The V gene is TRBV28, the J gene TRBJ1-4; unclear D gene. This CDR3 spans 14 amino acids. The germline CDR1 and CDR2 sequences are MDHEN and SYDVKM. V gave up 5 bases and J gave up 7 bases, with 14 bases separating them. Here the CDR3 DNA reads TGTGCCAGCAGTCCCGGTGGTAGGAGTGAAAAACTGTTTTTT. Translated: CASSPGGRSEKLFF.

The chain joins TRBV10-3 to TRBJ1-1, with 7 nucleotides matching TRBD1. Germline V gene data show CDR1 as ENHRY and CDR2 as SYGVKD. This CDR3 comprises 15 residues. V dropped 2 bases and J dropped 3; count of bases not matched to a gene: 6. As DNA, the CDR3 is TGTGCCATCAGTGAGAATCCAGGGGGTGACACTGAAGCTTTCTTT. It is translated as CAISENPGGDTEAFF.

The chain carries TRBV28 and TRBJ1-2, with D unresolved. The CDR3 is 12 amino acids. Per germline, CDR1 MDHEN and CDR2 SYDVKM. Trimming removed 6 bases from V and 8 bases from J, with 13 bases in between. The CDR3 region has the DNA TGTGCCAGCAGGCTACCCGGGGAGGGCTACACCTTC. Protein: CASRLPGEGYTF.

CDR3 loop: CASSHQAGWETQYF. CDR3 nucleotides: TGCGCCAGCAGCCACCAAGCGGGGTGGGAGACCCAGTACTTC. The chain couples TRBV4-1 to TRBJ2-5, with 7 bases that match TRBD2. V trimming: 3 bases; J trimming: 5 bases; junction bases outside the gene matches: 6. Germline V CDR1 and CDR2: MGHRA, YSYEKL. This CDR3 spans 14 amino acids.